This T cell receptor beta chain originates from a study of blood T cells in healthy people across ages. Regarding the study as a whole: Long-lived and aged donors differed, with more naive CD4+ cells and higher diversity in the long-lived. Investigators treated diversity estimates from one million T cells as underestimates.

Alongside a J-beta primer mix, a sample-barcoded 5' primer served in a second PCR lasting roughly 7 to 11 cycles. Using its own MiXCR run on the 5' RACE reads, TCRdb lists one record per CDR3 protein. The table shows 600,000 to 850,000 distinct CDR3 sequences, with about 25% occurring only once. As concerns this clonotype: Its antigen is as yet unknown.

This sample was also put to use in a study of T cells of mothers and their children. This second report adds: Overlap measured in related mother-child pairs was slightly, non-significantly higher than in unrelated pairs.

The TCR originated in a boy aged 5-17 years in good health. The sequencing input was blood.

The CDR3 nucleotides read TGTGCCAGCCGCGTAAGTAGCTCCTACGAGCAGTACTTC. Translated: CASRVSSSYEQYF. The genes are TRBV6-1 and TRBJ2-1; D remains unclear. The better agreement between TRBJ2-7 and the DNA end casts doubt on the J call. Germline loops: CDR1 MNHNS, CDR2 SASEGT. The CDR3 runs to 13 residues.